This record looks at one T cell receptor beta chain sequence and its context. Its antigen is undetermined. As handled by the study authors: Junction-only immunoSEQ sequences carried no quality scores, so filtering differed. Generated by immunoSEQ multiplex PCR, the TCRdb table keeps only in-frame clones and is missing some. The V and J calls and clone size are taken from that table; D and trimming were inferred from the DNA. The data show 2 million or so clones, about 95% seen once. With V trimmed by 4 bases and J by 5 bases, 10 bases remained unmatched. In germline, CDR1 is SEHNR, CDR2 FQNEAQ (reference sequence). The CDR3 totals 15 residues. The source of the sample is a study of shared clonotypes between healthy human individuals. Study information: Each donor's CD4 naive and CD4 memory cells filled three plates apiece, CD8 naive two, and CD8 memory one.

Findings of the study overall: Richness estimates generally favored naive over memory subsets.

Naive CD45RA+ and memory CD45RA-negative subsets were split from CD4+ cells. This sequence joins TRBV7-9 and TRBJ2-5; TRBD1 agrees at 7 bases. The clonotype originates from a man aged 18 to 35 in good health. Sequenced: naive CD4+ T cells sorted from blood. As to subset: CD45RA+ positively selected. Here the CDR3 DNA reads TGTGCCAGCAGCTACCTAAGGGGGCAAGGGGAGACCCAGTACTTC. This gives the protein CASSYLRGQGETQYF.